The clone carrying this TCR beta chain was found a few times. Trimming at V came to 8 bases and at J to 3 bases, leaving 8 bases not matched to a gene. The CDR3 spans 14 residues. The germline CDR1 and CDR2 sequences are MNHNS and SASEGT. TCRdb used MiXCR to reprocess the 5' RACE reads, holding one entry per CDR3 protein. The sample holds tens of thousands of distinct CDR3 sequences; around 26% are singletons and the top ten take 2.1%. Sequencing used naive CD4+ T cells sorted from blood. Subset given: naive CD4+ T cells, CD4+CD45RA+CD25-. The V and J genes are TRBV6-1 and TRBJ2-7, with TRBD1 matching over 9 bases. The sequence was collected from a female donor with breast cancer. CDR3 residues: CASQEPGQGYEQYF. The CDR3 region has the DNA TGTGCCAGCCAGGAGCCGGGACAGGGCTACGAGCAGTACTTC.